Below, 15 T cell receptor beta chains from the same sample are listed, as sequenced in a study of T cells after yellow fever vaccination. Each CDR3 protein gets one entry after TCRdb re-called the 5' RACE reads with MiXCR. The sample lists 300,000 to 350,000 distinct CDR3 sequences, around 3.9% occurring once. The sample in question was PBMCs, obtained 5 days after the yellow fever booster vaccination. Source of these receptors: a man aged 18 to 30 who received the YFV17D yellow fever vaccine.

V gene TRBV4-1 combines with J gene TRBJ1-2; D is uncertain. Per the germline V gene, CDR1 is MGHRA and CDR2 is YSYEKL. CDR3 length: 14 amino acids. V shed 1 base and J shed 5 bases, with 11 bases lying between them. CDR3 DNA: TGCGCCAGCAGCCAAGTCCCTTTGAGTTATGGCTACACCTTC. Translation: CASSQVPLSYGYTF.

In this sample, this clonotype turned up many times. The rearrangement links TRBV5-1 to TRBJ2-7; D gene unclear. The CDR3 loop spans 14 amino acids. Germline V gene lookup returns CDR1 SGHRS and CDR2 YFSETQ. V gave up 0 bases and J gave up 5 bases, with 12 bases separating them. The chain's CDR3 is CASSLGQSVDEQYF. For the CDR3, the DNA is TGCGCCAGCAGCTTGGGTCAGTCGGTGGACGAGCAGTACTTC. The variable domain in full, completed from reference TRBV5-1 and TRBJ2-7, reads KAGVTQTPRYLIKTRGQQVTLSCSPISGHRSVSWYQQTPGQGLQFLFEYFSETQRNKGNFPGRFSGRQFSNSRSEMNVSTLELGDSALYLCASSLGQSVDEQYFGPGTRLTVT.

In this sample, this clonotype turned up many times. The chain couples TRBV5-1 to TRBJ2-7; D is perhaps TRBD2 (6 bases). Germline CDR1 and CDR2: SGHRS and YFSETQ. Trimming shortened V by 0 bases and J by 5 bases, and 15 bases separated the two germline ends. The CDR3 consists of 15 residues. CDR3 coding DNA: TGCGCCAGCAGCTTGGACTATCCCCCGGGGGACGAGCAGTACTTC. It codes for CASSLDYPPGDEQYF.

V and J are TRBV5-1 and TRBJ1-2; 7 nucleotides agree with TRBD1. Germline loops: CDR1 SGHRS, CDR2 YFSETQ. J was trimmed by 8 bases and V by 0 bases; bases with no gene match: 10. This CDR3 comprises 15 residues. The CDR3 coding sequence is TGCGCCAGCAGCTTGGGACAGGGCGTAGTAGTAGGCTACACCTTC. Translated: CASSLGQGVVVGYTF.

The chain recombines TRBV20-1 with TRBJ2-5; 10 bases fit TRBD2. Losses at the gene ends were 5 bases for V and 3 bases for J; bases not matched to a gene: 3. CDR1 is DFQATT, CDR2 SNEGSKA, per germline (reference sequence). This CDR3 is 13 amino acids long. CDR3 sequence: CSASSGGKETQYF. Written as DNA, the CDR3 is TGCAGTGCTTCTAGCGGGGGTAAAGAGACCCAGTACTTC.

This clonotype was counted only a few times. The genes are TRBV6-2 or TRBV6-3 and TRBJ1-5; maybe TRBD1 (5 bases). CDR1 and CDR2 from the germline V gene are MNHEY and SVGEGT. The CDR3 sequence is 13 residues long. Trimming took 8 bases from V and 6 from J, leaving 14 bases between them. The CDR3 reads CASRDFSSQPQHF. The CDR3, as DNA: TGTGCCAGCCGGGACTTCTCCAGTCAGCCCCAGCATTTT.

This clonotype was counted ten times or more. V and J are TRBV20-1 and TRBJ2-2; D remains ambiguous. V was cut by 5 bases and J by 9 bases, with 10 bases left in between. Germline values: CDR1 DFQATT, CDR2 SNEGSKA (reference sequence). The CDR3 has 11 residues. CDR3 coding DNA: TGCAGTGCTCCCGACGGTCGGGAGCTGTTTTTT. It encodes CSAPDGRELFF.

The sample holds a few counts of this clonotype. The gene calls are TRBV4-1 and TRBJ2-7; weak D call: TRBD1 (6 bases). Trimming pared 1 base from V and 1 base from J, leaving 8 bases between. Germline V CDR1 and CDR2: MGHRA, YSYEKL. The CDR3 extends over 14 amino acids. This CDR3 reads CASSQAGQSYEQYF. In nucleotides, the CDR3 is TGCGCCAGCAGCCAAGCAGGACAGTCCTACGAGCAGTACTTC.

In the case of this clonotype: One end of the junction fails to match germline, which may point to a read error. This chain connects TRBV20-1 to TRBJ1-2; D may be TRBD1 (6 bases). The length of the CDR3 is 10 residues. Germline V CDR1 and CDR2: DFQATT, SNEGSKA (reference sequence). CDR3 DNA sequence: TGCAGTGCTAGAGAGGGGGCAGTGCACTTC. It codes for CSAREGAVHF.

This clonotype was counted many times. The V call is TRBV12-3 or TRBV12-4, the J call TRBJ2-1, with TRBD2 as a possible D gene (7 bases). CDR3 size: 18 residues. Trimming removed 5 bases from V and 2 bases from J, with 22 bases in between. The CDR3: CASSPGWGGSITYNEQFF. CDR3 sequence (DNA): TGTGCCAGCAGTCCGGGATGGGGGGGCTCTATCACCTACAATGAGCAGTTCTTC.

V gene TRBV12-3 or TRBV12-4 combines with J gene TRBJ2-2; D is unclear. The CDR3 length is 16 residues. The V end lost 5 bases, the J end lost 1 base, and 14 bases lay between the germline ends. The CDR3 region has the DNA TGTGCCAGCAGTCCGCTTCTATCATGGAACACCGGGGAGCTGTTTTTT. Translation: CASSPLLSWNTGELFF.

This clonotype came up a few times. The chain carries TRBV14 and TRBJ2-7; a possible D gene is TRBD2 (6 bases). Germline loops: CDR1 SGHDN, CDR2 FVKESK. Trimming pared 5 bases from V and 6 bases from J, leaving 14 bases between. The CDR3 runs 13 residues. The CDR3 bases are TGTGCCAGCAGCGCCTTCCAGGGAGGCGAGCAGTACGTC. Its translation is CASSAFQGGEQYV.

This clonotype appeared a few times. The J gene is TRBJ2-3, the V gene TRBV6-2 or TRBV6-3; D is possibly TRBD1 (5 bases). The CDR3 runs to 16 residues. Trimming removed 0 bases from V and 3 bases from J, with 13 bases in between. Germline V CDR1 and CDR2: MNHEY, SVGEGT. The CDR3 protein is CASSYSPRVGTDTQYF. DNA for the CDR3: TGTGCCAGCAGTTACTCGCCCAGGGTGGGGACAGATACGCAGTATTTT.

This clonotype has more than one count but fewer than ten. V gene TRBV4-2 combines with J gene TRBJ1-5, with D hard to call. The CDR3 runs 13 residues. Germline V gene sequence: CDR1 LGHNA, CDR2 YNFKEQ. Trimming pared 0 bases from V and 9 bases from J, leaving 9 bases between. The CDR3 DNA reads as TGTGCCAGCAGCCAAGATCCCCCAGGGCCCCAGCATTTT. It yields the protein CASSQDPPGPQHF.

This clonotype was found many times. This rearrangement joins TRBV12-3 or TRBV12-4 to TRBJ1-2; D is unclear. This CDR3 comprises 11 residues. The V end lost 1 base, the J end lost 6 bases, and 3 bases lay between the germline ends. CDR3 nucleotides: TGTGCCAGCAGTTTAGGGAATGGCTACACCTTC. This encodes CASSLGNGYTF.